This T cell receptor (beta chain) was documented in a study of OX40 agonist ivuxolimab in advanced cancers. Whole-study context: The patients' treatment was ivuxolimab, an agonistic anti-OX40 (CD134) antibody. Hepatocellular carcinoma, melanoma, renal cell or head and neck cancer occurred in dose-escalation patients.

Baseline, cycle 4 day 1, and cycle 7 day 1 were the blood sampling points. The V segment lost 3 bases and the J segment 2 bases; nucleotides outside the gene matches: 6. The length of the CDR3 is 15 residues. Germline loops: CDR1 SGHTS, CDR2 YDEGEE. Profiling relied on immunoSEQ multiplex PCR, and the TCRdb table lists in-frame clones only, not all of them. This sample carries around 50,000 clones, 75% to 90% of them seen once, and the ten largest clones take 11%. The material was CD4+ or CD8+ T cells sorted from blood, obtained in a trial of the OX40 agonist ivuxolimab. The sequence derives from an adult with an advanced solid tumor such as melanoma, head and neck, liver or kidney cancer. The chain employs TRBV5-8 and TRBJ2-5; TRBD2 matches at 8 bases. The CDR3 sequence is CASSWGLAGQETQYF. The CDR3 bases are TGTGCCAGCAGCTGGGGGCTAGCGGGTCAAGAGACCCAGTACTTC.